This T cell receptor (beta chain) came from a study of PD-1 blockade in mismatch repair-deficient tumors. With respect to this clone: Its antigen remains unknown.

Study-wide results and limits: Tumor-resident clones, often undetectable pretreatment in blood, expanded then contracted after pembrolizumab.

All patients were mismatch repair deficient, assessed by either PCR or immunohistochemistry. Data came from immunoSEQ multiplex PCR; TCRdb stores just in-frame clones and leaves some out. The sample shows approximately 63,000 clones, more than 70% of them seen only once. Specimen: peripheral blood, collected 52 weeks after starting pembrolizumab. The TCR originated in an adult with mismatch repair-deficient cancer.

The CDR3 sequence is CASSLASGNNEQFF. The CDR3 coding sequence is TGTGCCAGCAGCTTAGCTAGCGGAAATAATGAGCAGTTCTTC. This chain connects TRBV11-2 to TRBJ2-1, with 7 bases lining up with TRBD2. This CDR3 is built from 14 residues. The germline CDR1 and CDR2 sequences are SGHAT and FQNNGV. V trimming: 1 base; J trimming: 7 bases; junction bases outside the gene matches: 4.